The 19 T cell receptor beta chains below come from one sample, sequenced in a study of a mutant IDH1 vaccine in newly diagnosed glioma. Stated time point: baseline, week 1 (first vaccination visit). The treatment was: pre-vaccination baseline after standard-of-care therapy. Repertoires were generated with immunoSEQ multiplex PCR, while TCRdb's copy carries only in-frame clones and drops some. The repertoire holds about 66,000 clones, with approximately 86% as singletons. The sample in question was PBMCs, obtained from a glioma patient treated with radiotherapy, temozolomide or both. The receptors derive from a man aged 30-40 years with glioma.

This chain uses TRBV19 with TRBJ1-1; D unresolved. The CDR3 is made up of 18 amino acids. Germline values: CDR1 LNHDA, CDR2 SQIVND (reference sequence). Deletions cut 4 bases from V and 0 bases from J, with 21 bases between. CDR3 sequence: CASSKDPRAGRMNTEAFF. CDR3 sequence (DNA): TGTGCCAGTAGTAAGGACCCTAGAGCAGGCCGCATGAACACTGAAGCTTTCTTT.

The CDR3 loop reads CSVGERTGTDTQYF. The CDR3 DNA follows: TGTTCCGTTGGGGAACGAACTGGCACAGATACGCAGTATTTT. The chain has TRBV6-5 and TRBJ2-3; no clear D. The CDR3 runs 14 residues. CDR1 and CDR2 from the germline V gene are MNHEY and SVGAGI.

This clone came up once. The rearrangement joins TRBV6-6 to TRBJ1-5; the D is unclear. The CDR3 spans 14 residues. Germline V gene data show CDR1 as MNHNY and CDR2 as SVGAGI (reference sequence). V lost 6 bases to trimming and J lost 0 bases, with 9 bases between them. CDR3 loop: CASRIGGSNQPQHF. CDR3 bases: TGTGCCAGCAGGATCGGTGGTAGCAATCAGCCCCAGCATTTT.

The chain couples TRBV18 to TRBJ1-2; D is unresolved. Between the trimmed V and J ends, which lost 5 bases and 5 bases, there was a span of 15 bases. The germline CDR1 and CDR2 sequences are KGHSH and LQKENI. This CDR3 region has 14 residues. Here the CDR3 reads CASSSDGLTYGYTF. As DNA, the CDR3 is TGTGCCAGCTCATCGGACGGATTGACTTATGGCTACACCTTC. Full variable domain (rest looked up from reference TRBV18 and TRBJ1-2): NAGVMQNPRHLVRRRGQEARLRCSPMKGHSHVYWYRQLPEEGLKFMVYLQKENIIDESGMPKERFSAEFPKEGPSILRIQQVVRGDSAAYFCASSSDGLTYGYTFGSGTRLTVV.

The genes are TRBV9 and TRBJ1-5; D is uncertain. The CDR3 covers 14 residues. Trimming took off 0 bases at V and 3 bases at J, with 7 bases between the two ends. From germline, CDR1 is SGDLS and CDR2 YYNGEE. The CDR3 is CASSVEGVNQPQHF. As DNA, the CDR3 is TGTGCCAGCAGCGTAGAGGGAGTCAATCAGCCCCAGCATTTT.

The V and J genes are TRBV5-6 and TRBJ2-1; D is undetermined. Germline CDR1 SGHDT, CDR2 YYEEEE. The CDR3 sequence is 14 residues long. With 3 bases removed from V and 0 bases from J, the gap between germline ends came to 7 bases. The CDR3 DNA is TGTGCCAGCAGCTCCCGTGGCTCCTACAATGAGCAGTTCTTC. Its translation: CASSSRGSYNEQFF.

Points on this clone: The germline gene is not matched at one end of the junction; a read error may be the cause. J is TRBJ2-1 and V is TRBV6-6; a weak D match, TRBD1 (6 bases). CDR3 length: 13 residues. Germline V CDR1 and CDR2: MNHNY, SVGAGI (reference sequence). The CDR3 coding sequence is TGTGCCAGCAGTTACTCGAGGGACACCTCGCAGGTCTTC. It specifies CASSYSRDTSQVF.

This clone was seen a single time. The chain employs TRBV9 and TRBJ1-1; the D gene is possibly TRBD1 (6 bases). Per the germline V gene, CDR1 is SGDLS and CDR2 is YYNGEE. Between the trimmed V and J ends, which lost 5 bases and 7 bases, there was a span of 21 bases. CDR3 length: 15 residues. The CDR3 sequence is CASSGGLGGSLEAFF. CDR3 coding DNA: TGTGCCAGCAGTGGAGGGCTGGGGGGCTCCCTTGAAGCTTTCTTT.

Regarding this clone: The junction and the germline gene differ at one end; a read error may be behind it. The rearrangement links TRBV27 to TRBJ2-5; D unclear. CDR3 length: 14 amino acids. Germline V lookup: CDR1 MNHEY, CDR2 SMNVEV (reference sequence). The CDR3 coding sequence is TGTGCCAACAGTAAGGGCTCTGTCCAAGAGACCCAGTACTTC. It codes for CANSKGSVQETQYF.

This chain joins TRBV18 and TRBJ1-1; maybe TRBD1 (5 bases). The CDR3 loop spans 15 amino acids. V lost 2 bases to trimming and J lost 0 bases, with 10 bases between them. The V gene's germline CDR1 is KGHSH and CDR2 LQKENI. The CDR3 coding sequence is TGTGCCAGCTCACCAGCAGGGTCCATGAACACTGAAGCTTTCTTT. It is translated as CASSPAGSMNTEAFF.

The V and J genes are TRBV6-5 and TRBJ1-1; D gene ambiguous. Looked up from germline, CDR1 is MNHEY and CDR2 is SVGAGI. V lost 5 bases and J lost 1, with 14 bases in between. CDR3 size: 15 residues. The CDR3 bases are TGTGCCAGCAGTACCCAGGACCGCGGGAACACTGAAGCTTTCTTT. Translating it yields CASSTQDRGNTEAFF.

The chain is built from TRBV19 and TRBJ2-2; maybe TRBD1 (7 bases). Trimming cost V 6 bases and J 6 bases, with 11 bases left between them. The CDR3 is made up of 13 amino acids. Germline V CDR1 and CDR2: LNHDA, SQIVND (reference sequence). CDR3 sequence: CASRPRGAGELFF. CDR3 in DNA: TGTGCCAGTAGACCCAGGGGGGCCGGGGAGCTGTTTTTT.

The chain recombines TRBV18 with TRBJ1-3; a possible D gene is TRBD1 (6 bases). This CDR3 comprises 17 residues. Germline CDR1 is KGHSH and CDR2 is LQKENI. The germline V and J ends were trimmed by 1 base and 0 bases, with 13 bases remaining between them. The CDR3 DNA reads as TGTGCCAGCTCACCACTCCGGGACACTAGCTCTGGAAACACCATATATTTT. The encoded protein is CASSPLRDTSSGNTIYF.

The J gene is TRBJ2-3, the V gene TRBV29-1, with 9 bases identical to TRBD1. The germline V gene has CDR1 SQVTM and CDR2 ANQGSEA. This CDR3 region has 15 residues. V trimming: 5 bases; J trimming: 5 bases; junction bases outside the gene matches: 11. The CDR3: CSVLPGGQGVDTQYF. The CDR3 nucleotides are TGCAGCGTTCTACCCGGGGGACAGGGTGTAGATACGCAGTATTTT.

The J gene is TRBJ2-1, the V gene TRBV11-2, with TRBD1 matching 8 bases. CDR3 length equals 16 residues. Losses at the gene ends were 4 bases for V and 6 bases for J; bases not matched to a gene: 11. CDR1 is SGHAT and CDR2 is FQNNGV in the germline V gene. The CDR3 sequence is CASSSKGQVRGNEQFF. The CDR3 bases are TGTGCCAGCAGCTCCAAGGGACAGGTGCGTGGCAATGAGCAGTTCTTC. Looking up the rest from reference TRBV11-2 and TRBJ2-1 gives the full variable domain: EAGVAQSPRYKIIEKRQSVAFWCNPISGHATLYWYQQILGQGPKLLIQFQNNGVVDDSQLPKDRFSAERLKGVDSTLKIQPAKLEDSAVYLCASSSKGQVRGNEQFFGPGTRLTVL.

The chain links TRBV6-5 to TRBJ2-7, with 7 nucleotides matching TRBD1. The germline gives CDR1 MNHEY, CDR2 SVGAGI. Trimming removed 8 bases from V and 4 bases from J; junction bases left unmatched: 8. The CDR3 extends over 13 amino acids. The CDR3 DNA reads TGTGCCAGCGCTCTAGGACAGGCATACGAGCAGTACTTC. This codes for CASALGQAYEQYF.

This clone appeared a few times. The V call is TRBV28, the J call TRBJ1-1; D not resolved. Germline CDR1 reads MDHEN; CDR2 reads SYDVKM. Trimming took off 1 base at V and 6 bases at J, with 3 bases between the two ends. This CDR3 region has 11 residues. In DNA form, the CDR3 reads TGTGCCAGCAGTTTATACCCTGAAGCTTTCTTT. This encodes CASSLYPEAFF.

In this sample, this clone turned up once. The V call is TRBV14, the J call TRBJ2-2; unclear D gene. This CDR3 contains 15 residues. Trimming cost V 8 bases and J 0 bases, with 13 bases left between them. Germline V gene data show CDR1 as SGHDN and CDR2 as FVKESK. CDR3 DNA sequence: TGTGCCAGCGGCGGTTGGGGATCGAACACCGGGGAGCTGTTTTTT. Its protein product is CASGGWGSNTGELFF.

The chain employs TRBV6-5 and TRBJ1-6; tentatively, D is TRBD1 (5 bases). The ends were cut back, 0 bases at V and 10 bases at J, with 16 bases in the middle. Germline-derived CDR1 and CDR2 are MNHEY and SVGAGI. The CDR3 is 16 amino acids. The CDR3 sequence is CASSYSGASQGSPLHF. CDR3 bases: TGTGCCAGCAGTTACTCAGGGGCGAGTCAAGGATCACCCCTCCACTTT.